The rows below give T cell receptor beta chains drawn from one sample of a study of spatial heterogeneity in lung cancer. TCRdb recomputed calls from the 5' RACE reads with MiXCR, one row per CDR3 protein. The sample records about 70,000 distinct CDR3 sequences, around 8.9% being singletons. The specimen comprised PBMCs, sampled at follow-up. These receptors were taken from a female donor with early-stage non-small cell lung cancer. Each CDR3 is given with its conserved first and last residue. D genes are given only for firm matches. Not all rows give a size; the values are once, few, many and, for expanded clones, a class.

TRBJ1-1 | - | many | TRBV5-5 | CASSLRGATEAFF | TGTGCCAGCAGCTTACGGGGAGCCACTGAAGCTTTCTTT
TRBJ1-4 | - | many | TRBV7-2 | CASSSPFGTTNEKLFF | TGTGCCAGCAGCTCCCCTTTCGGGACAACTAATGAAAAACTGTTTTTT
TRBJ2-7 | - | many | TRBV20-1 | CSALDRLSYEQYF | TGCAGCGCCCTAGACCGACTCTCCTACGAGCAGTACTTC
TRBJ2-1 | - | few | TRBV12-3/TRBV12-4 | CASSSGDNEQFF | TGTGCCAGCAGTTCCGGGGACAATGAGCAGTTCTTC
TRBJ1-1 | - | few | TRBV12-3/TRBV12-4 | CASSSVIENTEAFF | TGTGCCAGCAGTTCCGTGATCGAGAACACTGAAGCTTTCTTT
TRBJ2-7 | - | many | TRBV12-3/TRBV12-4 | CASSLVGGDRNYEQYF | TGTGCCAGCAGTTTGGTGGGGGGGGACAGAAACTACGAGCAGTACTTC
TRBJ2-7 | - | - | TRBV28 | CASSPNSDPSYEQYF | TGTGCCAGCAGTCCCAACAGCGATCCATCCTACGAGCAGTACTTC
TRBJ2-1 | TRBD2 | many | TRBV28 | CASKLAGGYNEQFF | TGTGCCAGCAAACTAGCGGGGGGGTACAATGAGCAGTTCTTC
TRBJ1-1 | - | - | TRBV4-1 | CASSPEAGNTEAFF | TGCGCCAGCAGCCCTGAGGCTGGGAACACTGAAGCTTTCTTT
TRBJ2-1 | - | few | TRBV28 | CASRTLETGPFF | TGTGCCAGCAGGACACTAGAGACCGGGCCTTTCTTC
TRBJ1-5 | - | many | TRBV28 | CASSLGQWGNQPQHF | TGTGCCAGCAGTTTGGGGCAATGGGGCAATCAGCCCCAGCATTTT
TRBJ2-3 | - | - | TRBV5-1 | CASSLGTDSTDTQYF | TGCGCCAGCAGCCTGGGGACGGACAGCACAGATACGCAGTATTTT
TRBJ2-1 | TRBD2 | - | TRBV7-8 | CASSTSRTSGNNEQFF | TGTGCCAGCAGTACATCTCGGACTAGCGGAAACAATGAGCAGTTCTTC
TRBJ2-7 | TRBD2 | - | TRBV7-6 | CASGGDGSYEQYF | TGTGCCAGTGGGGGGGACGGCTCCTACGAGCAGTACTTC
TRBJ2-3 | TRBD2 | many | TRBV11-1 | CASSLSAGGPHNTQYF | TGTGCCAGCAGCTTATCGGCGGGAGGCCCACACAATACGCAGTATTTT
TRBJ2-5 | - | - | TRBV7-9 | CASSLVSRDQETQYF | TGTGCCAGCAGCTTAGTTAGTCGGGATCAAGAGACCCAGTACTTC
TRBJ1-2 | TRBD1 | many | TRBV7-9 | CASSPTGIRDYGYTF | TGTGCCAGCAGCCCGACAGGGATCCGTGACTATGGCTACACCTTC
TRBJ2-2 | - | many | TRBV27 | CASSFKPGELFF | TGTGCCAGCAGTTTCAAACCCGGGGAGCTGTTTTTT
TRBJ2-7 | - | many | TRBV11-2 | CASSLVPGYGYEQYF | TGTGCCAGCAGCTTAGTACCAGGGTACGGCTACGAGCAGTACTTC
TRBJ2-3 | - | few | TRBV9 | CASSVAVAALGPDTQYF | TGTGCCAGCAGCGTAGCTGTAGCGGCTCTGGGGCCAGATACGCAGTATTTT
TRBJ1-4 | - | many | TRBV5-4 | CASSLDRNEKLFF | TGTGCCAGCAGCTTGGACAGGAATGAAAAACTGTTTTTT
TRBJ1-2 | - | many | TRBV28 | CASSLLGGGYGYTF | TGTGCCAGCAGTTTACTAGGAGGGGGCTATGGCTACACCTTC
TRBJ1-1 | - | few | TRBV5-5 | CASISRNTEAFF | TGTGCCAGTATTAGTAGAAACACTGAAGCTTTCTTT
TRBJ2-3 | - | few | TRBV3-1 | CASSQGLTAISTDTQYF | TGTGCCAGCAGCCAAGGATTGACGGCTATCAGCACAGATACGCAGTATTTT
TRBJ2-5 | - | - | TRBV6-1 | CASRHLGETQYF | TGTGCCAGCAGACATTTAGGAGAGACCCAGTACTTC
TRBJ1-2 | - | few | TRBV28 | CASSPTYRVGYTF | TGTGCCAGCAGTCCGACTTACAGGGTTGGCTACACCTTC
TRBJ2-1 | - | many | TRBV5-1 | CASKKEGTSYNEQFF | TGCGCCAGCAAAAAGGAGGGGACCTCCTACAATGAGCAGTTCTTC
TRBJ1-1 | - | few | TRBV7-2 | CASSLTRHSEAFF | TGTGCCAGCAGCTTAACCAGACACAGCGAAGCTTTCTTT
TRBJ1-5 | TRBD1 | many | TRBV15 | CATSRPRTGGGEGQPQHF | TGTGCCACCAGCAGACCTCGGACAGGGGGCGGTGAAGGCCAGCCCCAGCATTTT
TRBJ1-1 | - | - | TRBV19 | CASRLAGLTEAFF | TGTGCCAGTAGGCTCGCAGGGCTAACTGAAGCTTTCTTT
TRBJ2-3 | TRBD2 | many | TRBV3-1 | CASRPSGRDTQYF | TGTGCCAGCAGGCCTAGCGGGAGAGATACGCAGTATTTT
TRBJ2-3 | - | - | TRBV7-9 | CASSLLGSDTQYF | TGTGCCAGCAGCTTATTGGGTTCAGATACGCAGTATTTT
TRBJ1-1 | - | many | TRBV7-9 | CASSSYREAFF | TGTGCCAGCAGCTCCTACAGGGAAGCTTTCTTT
TRBJ2-3 | - | many | TRBV7-9 | CASSFSSTDTQYF | TGTGCCAGCAGTTTCTCTAGCACAGATACGCAGTATTTT
TRBJ1-2 | TRBD1 | many | TRBV9 | CASSVEGTALYGYTF | TGTGCCAGCAGCGTAGAAGGGACAGCGTTATATGGCTACACCTTC
TRBJ2-1 | TRBD2 | many | TRBV7-2 | CASSWGERERSYNEQFF | TGTGCCAGCAGTTGGGGGGAGCGGGAGAGGTCCTACAATGAGCAGTTCTTC
TRBJ2-2 | TRBD2 | many | TRBV9 | CASSVGAGGLLNTGELFF | TGTGCCAGCAGCGTTGGGGCGGGAGGGCTTCTGAACACCGGGGAGCTGTTTTTT
TRBJ2-7 | - | many | TRBV28 | CASEGQQTAYEQYF | TGTGCCAGCGAAGGGCAACAGACGGCCTACGAGCAGTACTTC
TRBJ1-6 | - | - | TRBV20-1 | CSATPPWGQGRSPLHF | TGCAGTGCCACACCCCCCTGGGGGCAGGGTAGATCACCCCTCCACTTT
TRBJ1-1 | - | few | TRBV11-1 | CASSLLWGAARNTEAFF | TGTGCCAGCAGCCTACTCTGGGGGGCAGCTCGGAACACTGAAGCTTTCTTT
TRBJ2-3 | TRBD2 | many | TRBV13 | CASSAPRTSGSTDTQYF | TGTGCCAGCAGCGCACCCCGGACTAGCGGGAGTACAGATACGCAGTATTTT
TRBJ2-5 | - | - | TRBV7-9 | CASTGVKGKVRTQYF | TGTGCCAGCACCGGCGTGAAAGGGAAAGTTCGGACCCAGTACTTC
TRBJ1-2 | - | - | TRBV10-2 | CASSGQGMYGYTF | TGCGCCAGCAGTGGTCAGGGGATGTATGGCTACACCTTC
TRBJ1-6 | TRBD1 | few | TRBV3-1 | CASSQGAGQDNSPLHF | TGTGCCAGCAGCCAAGGTGCGGGACAGGATAATTCACCCCTCCACTTT
TRBJ2-7 | TRBD2 | once | TRBV9 | CASSVAGTSAYEQYF | TGTGCCAGCAGCGTAGCCGGGACTAGCGCCTACGAGCAGTACTTC
TRBJ2-7 | TRBD2 | many | TRBV7-8 | CASSSEGRDYTYEQYF | TGTGCCAGCAGCTCGGAGGGACGGGACTATACCTACGAGCAGTACTTC
TRBJ2-1 | - | many | TRBV20-1 | CSAPGRGRRNEQFF | TGCAGTGCTCCAGGGAGAGGGAGAAGGAATGAGCAGTTCTTC
TRBJ2-2 | - | few | TRBV19 | CASRSSTGELFF | TGTGCCAGTAGGTCTTCGACCGGGGAGCTGTTTTTT
TRBJ2-4 | - | - | TRBV20-1 | CSAPGVAKNIQYF | TGCAGTGCCCCGGGAGTAGCCAAAAACATTCAGTACTTC